This is a list of T cell receptor beta chains from one sample in a study of CD8 T cells in ankylosing spondylitis. TCRdb passed the 5' RACE reads through MiXCR, listing each CDR3 protein once. The table has roughly 90,000 distinct CDR3 sequences, around 8.5% seen once. Sequenced material: blood, either unsorted or a sorted T cell fraction (not recorded which). These receptors were obtained from a male donor with ankylosing spondylitis. CDR3s include the opening cysteine and the closing phenylalanine or tryptophan. The D gene is left open where the match is weak. Clone size appears in some rows only: once, few, many, or a class for an expanded clone.

d_call | j_call | clone_size | v_call | cdr3_nt | cdr3_aa
. | TRBJ2-1 | many | TRBV7-9 | TGTGCCAGCAGCGAGGCGAGCTCCTACAATGAGCAGTTCTTC | CASSEASSYNEQFF
TRBD1 | TRBJ2-7 | few | TRBV7-9 | TGTGCCAGCAGCTTAGGGGACAGGCCGTACGAGCAGTACTTC | CASSLGDRPYEQYF
. | TRBJ2-5 | few | TRBV27 | TGTGCCAGCAGTTTTTTGGACAGCCAAGAGACCCAGTACTTC | CASSFLDSQETQYF
. | TRBJ2-7 | few | TRBV2 | TGTGCCAGCAGTGAAGCGCGTCCACATTCCTACGAGCAGTACTTC | CASSEARPHSYEQYF
TRBD2 | TRBJ2-3 | few | TRBV7-9 | TGTGCCAGCAGCTTAGCGGGTAGCGGGAGTACAGATACGCAGTATTTT | CASSLAGSGSTDTQYF
TRBD1 | TRBJ1-1 | many | TRBV12-3/TRBV12-4 | TGTGCCAGCAGTTTTGGGACAGGGAACACTGAAGCTTTCTTT | CASSFGTGNTEAFF
. | TRBJ1-5 | . | TRBV5-6 | TGTGCCAGCAGCTTAGGCGGGGGTGGTGGTCAGCCCCAGCATTTT | CASSLGGGGGQPQHF
. | TRBJ2-1 | . | TRBV10-1 | TGCGCCAGCAGTGAGTCACAGAGGGACTTAACAAAGATCAATGAGCAGTTCTTC | CASSESQRDLTKINEQFF
. | TRBJ2-1 | few | TRBV7-9 | TGTGCCAGCAGTTGGCGGAGTTTTGGCAATGAGCAGTTCTTC | CASSWRSFGNEQFF
. | TRBJ1-1 | many | TRBV5-1 | TGCGCCAGCAGCCTGGATGTGAACACTGAAGCTTTCTTT | CASSLDVNTEAFF
. | TRBJ1-1 | . | TRBV30 | TGTGCCTGGAGTGTACTCGGGGGTCAGGCTGAAGCTTTCTTT | CAWSVLGGQAEAFF
. | TRBJ1-5 | . | TRBV15 | TGTGCCACCAGCACAGGGAGCCCAAGAGGCAATCAGCCCCAGCATTTT | CATSTGSPRGNQPQHF
. | TRBJ2-1 | many | TRBV24-1 | TGTGCCACCAGTGGGTTCAATGAGCAGTTCTTC | CATSGFNEQFF
TRBD2 | TRBJ2-1 | few | TRBV19 | TGTGCCAGTAGTACACTAGCGGGAGGTGGTGAGCAGTTCTTC | CASSTLAGGGEQFF
. | TRBJ1-2 | few | TRBV20-1 | TGCAGTGCTAGAGATGAGCAGGAAGCAGGCTACACCTTC | CSARDEQEAGYTF
. | TRBJ1-2 | many | TRBV27 | TGTGCCAGCAGTTTAACTTGGGAAAGTGGCTATGGCTACACCTTC | CASSLTWESGYGYTF
TRBD1 | TRBJ2-3 | . | TRBV5-6 | TGTGCCAGCAGCCCGGACAGGGCCACAGATACGCAGTATTTT | CASSPDRATDTQYF
TRBD1 | TRBJ1-2 | many | TRBV15 | TGTGCCACCAGCAGAGATCTAGGGGGCGGACCCGTCTATGGCTACACCTTC | CATSRDLGGGPVYGYTF